One and the same sample provided the 19 T cell receptor beta chains below, sequenced in a study of neurological immune-mediated disorders. One entry per CDR3 protein, called by TCRdb with MiXCR from the 5' RACE reads. The table includes some 41,000 distinct CDR3 sequences, 2.5% detected once. Input material: PBMCs. The source is a man aged 25 to 40 with multiple sclerosis.

This clonotype was recorded many times. DNA of the CDR3: TGTGCCAGCAGTGCCCCCAGCGGGGGAAACAATGAGCAGTTCTTC. Its protein is CASSAPSGGNNEQFF. The J gene is TRBJ2-1, the V gene TRBV27; TRBD2 agrees at 8 bases. Germline CDR1 MNHEY, CDR2 SMNVEV (reference sequence). CDR3 length: 15 residues. V dropped 5 bases and J dropped 5; count of bases not matched to a gene: 8.

At least ten counts were recorded for this clonotype. The chain is built from TRBV20-1 and TRBJ1-1; 9 nucleotides match TRBD1. Germline CDR1 is DFQATT and CDR2 is SNEGSKA (reference sequence). After removal of 4 bases from V and 5 bases from J, the junction contained 5 bases not matched to a gene. This CDR3 has 13 amino acids. CDR3 nucleotide sequence: TGCAGTGCTACAACAGGGGGCTTAACTGAAGCTTTCTTT. This codes for CSATTGGLTEAFF.

This clonotype was counted ten times or more. The chain is built from TRBV18 and TRBJ1-2, with D possibly TRBD1 on 6 matching bases. Trimming stripped 0 bases from V and 4 bases from J, with 12 bases between. This CDR3 contains 15 residues. Germline-derived CDR1 and CDR2 are KGHSH and LQKENI. The CDR3: CASSPPGGGSYGYTF. CDR3 nucleotide sequence: TGTGCCAGCTCACCACCGGGAGGGGGAAGCTATGGCTACACCTTC.

This clonotype was seen many times. This chain uses TRBV5-1 with TRBJ1-2; D is perhaps TRBD1 (6 bases). This CDR3 contains 14 residues. V lost 0 bases to trimming and J lost 4 bases, with 10 bases between them. Germline values: CDR1 SGHRS, CDR2 YFSETQ. CDR3 in DNA: TGCGCCAGCAGCTTGGTACAGGGTGGCTATGGCTACACCTTC. Its translation: CASSLVQGGYGYTF.

This clonotype was counted ten times or more. Relative to the germline gene, one junction end is altered; a read error may explain this. The V call is TRBV3-1, the J call TRBJ2-1, with 8 bases that match TRBD2. The CDR3 is 14 residues long. The germline V gene has CDR1 LGHDT and CDR2 YNNKEL (reference sequence). CDR3 protein: CASSQVYQREPCGF. The CDR3 DNA follows: TGTGCCAGCAGCCAAGTGTATCAGCGGGAGCCCTGTGGCTTC.

This clonotype was counted at least ten times. V usage is TRBV20-1 and J usage is TRBJ1-6; 7 bases map to TRBD1. Trimming cost V 1 base and J 5 bases; bases outside gene matches: 8. The CDR3 extends over 16 amino acids. Per the germline V gene, CDR1 is DFQATT and CDR2 is SNEGSKA (reference sequence). This CDR3 reads CSARANGQVNNSPLHF. DNA of the CDR3: TGCAGTGCTAGAGCCAACGGACAGGTTAATAATTCACCCCTCCACTTT.

This clonotype was seen repeatedly, ten times or more. The chain couples TRBV20-1 to TRBJ2-3, with TRBD2 identical over 14 bases. Looked up from germline, CDR1 is DFQATT and CDR2 is SNEGSKA (reference sequence). V dropped 0 bases and J dropped 4; count of bases not matched to a gene: 3. This CDR3 region has 16 residues. CDR3 loop: CSARDGTSGSADTQYF. In DNA form, the CDR3 reads TGCAGTGCTAGAGATGGGACTAGCGGGAGTGCAGATACGCAGTATTTT.

The chain is built from TRBV4-2 and TRBJ1-5; D not certain. The CDR3 has 15 amino acids. Trimming removed 0 bases at V and 5 bases at J, with 11 bases between. Germline-derived CDR1 and CDR2 are LGHNA and YNFKEQ. CDR3 in amino acids: CASSQDLGRDQPQHF. The CDR3 DNA follows: TGTGCCAGCAGCCAAGATCTCGGTAGGGATCAGCCCCAGCATTTT.

Ten or more counts support this clonotype. The chain is built from TRBV10-1 and TRBJ2-5; 10 bases line up with TRBD1. Losses at the gene ends were 0 bases for V and 1 base for J; bases not matched to a gene: 2. CDR1 is WNHNN and CDR2 is SYGVQD in the germline V gene (reference sequence). The CDR3 extends over 16 amino acids. CDR3 in amino acids: CASSESGTGVQETQYF. The CDR3 nucleotides read TGCGCCAGCAGTGAGTCCGGGACAGGGGTCCAAGAGACCCAGTACTTC.

This clonotype was seen at least ten times. This sequence joins TRBV6-2 or TRBV6-3 and TRBJ2-5, with TRBD1 identical over 9 bases. V lost 6 bases and J lost 5; bases outside the gene matches: 7. The CDR3 covers 14 residues. The germline CDR1 and CDR2 sequences are MNHEY and SVGEGT. The CDR3, as DNA: TGTGCCAGCAGCCACAGGGGGCCTGAGGAGACCCAGTACTTC. Amino acid sequence: CASSHRGPEETQYF.

This clonotype was observed many times. The rearrangement links TRBV5-1 to TRBJ1-1, with D maybe TRBD1 (5 bases). Germline-derived CDR1 and CDR2 are SGHRS and YFSETQ. V was trimmed by 4 bases and J by 3 bases, leaving 19 bases between them. CDR3 size: 16 residues. CDR3 nucleotides: TGCGCCAGCAGCCCCGGGACCCGGGCTTGGGACACTGAAGCTTTCTTT. The encoded protein is CASSPGTRAWDTEAFF.

This clonotype has a count of ten or more. The chain joins TRBV5-1 to TRBJ2-1, with 10 bases matching TRBD1. The germline V gene has CDR1 SGHRS and CDR2 YFSETQ. V was pared by 4 bases and J by 4 bases, with 8 bases of the junction left unmatched. This CDR3 region has 16 residues. CDR3 coding DNA: TGCGCCAGCAGCGAGGTTGGACAGGGGGTATACAATGAGCAGTTCTTC. Amino acid sequence: CASSEVGQGVYNEQFF.

This clonotype was observed at least ten times. The chain employs TRBV5-1 and TRBJ2-7; the match to TRBD2 covers 8 bases. J gave up 4 bases and V 3 bases, and 9 bases lay outside the gene matches. Per the germline V gene, CDR1 is SGHRS and CDR2 is YFSETQ. The CDR3 totals 15 residues. Here the CDR3 reads CASSSGGTSVYEQYF. The CDR3 DNA sequence: TGCGCCAGCAGCTCGGGGGGGACCTCAGTATACGAGCAGTACTTC.

This clonotype was recorded many times. The chain is built from TRBV10-3 and TRBJ1-5; D unresolved. Trimming pared 6 bases from V and 0 bases from J, leaving 6 bases between. The CDR3 has 13 amino acids. Germline V gives CDR1 ENHRY, CDR2 SYGVKD. CDR3 in amino acids: CAIRGNSNQPQHF. Here the CDR3 DNA reads TGTGCCATCAGGGGGAATAGCAATCAGCCCCAGCATTTT.

This clonotype was recorded many times. This chain uses TRBV10-1 with TRBJ2-1; no clear D. Germline V lookup: CDR1 WNHNN, CDR2 SYGVQD (reference sequence). CDR3 size: 11 residues. V was shortened by 2 bases and J by 7 bases, with 3 bases between the two germline ends. The CDR3 is CASSEINEQFF. In DNA, the CDR3 is TGCGCCAGCAGTGAGATTAATGAGCAGTTCTTC.

This clonotype was counted ten times or more. For the CDR3, the DNA is TGCAGTGCTAGAGATGTAAGAGGGGCCAGGGGGACTGAAGCTTTCTTT. Amino acid sequence: CSARDVRGARGTEAFF. The rearrangement uses TRBV20-1 and TRBJ1-1, with 7 bases lining up with TRBD1. This CDR3 region has 16 residues. V lost 0 bases, J lost 5 bases, and 12 bases stayed unmatched. Germline V CDR1 and CDR2: DFQATT, SNEGSKA (reference sequence).

This clonotype has ten or more counts. This chain uses TRBV20-1 with TRBJ2-5, with D maybe TRBD2 (5 bases). The CDR3 has 14 residues. Germline values: CDR1 DFQATT, CDR2 SNEGSKA (reference sequence). Trimming removed 3 bases at V and 5 bases at J, with 16 bases between. The CDR3 nucleotides are TGCAGTGCTAGCGTGGACTTCCAATGGGAGACCCAGTACTTC. Amino acid sequence: CSASVDFQWETQYF.

Ten or more counts support this clonotype. The chain recombines TRBV12-3 or TRBV12-4 with TRBJ1-4; perhaps TRBD1 as D (5 bases). V lost 6 bases to trimming and J lost 8 bases, with 16 bases between them. The CDR3 consists of 14 residues. The CDR3 DNA sequence: TGTGCCAGCAGGATGTCAGGGAAGCTCGAAAAACTGTTTTTT. Translation gives CASRMSGKLEKLFF.

This clonotype has a count of ten or more. The J gene is TRBJ1-6, the V gene TRBV5-6; no definite D call. V dropped 0 bases and J dropped 8 bases, with 12 bases sitting between them. This CDR3 contains 15 residues. Germline V gives CDR1 SGHDT, CDR2 YYEEEE. In nucleotides, the CDR3 is TGTGCCAGCAGCTTGGTTAGAGGTATGGATTCACCCCTCCACTTT. Translated, it gives CASSLVRGMDSPLHF.